The 26 T cell receptor beta chains presented below share a single source sample, sequenced in a study of control samples from healthy donors and cancer patients. Generated by immunoSEQ multiplex PCR, the TCRdb table keeps only in-frame clones and is missing some. The sample consists of 200,000 to 250,000 clones, 85% to 95% of them appearing once. The sample comprised blood. These receptors originate from a man aged 45-65 years in good health.

The count of this clone is one. V usage is TRBV5-6 and J usage is TRBJ2-5, with a weak D call TRBD1 (6 bases). Germline V gene data show CDR1 as SGHDT and CDR2 as YYEEEE. CDR3 length: 16 amino acids. Between the trimmed V and J ends, which lost 5 bases and 0 bases, there was a span of 17 bases. CDR3 in DNA: TGTGCCAGCAGAACAGGGTCCCTAGCTAACCAAGAGACCCAGTACTTC. It is translated as CASRTGSLANQETQYF.

The genes are TRBV5-6 and TRBJ1-6; no clear D. CDR3 size: 16 residues. Trimming left V 1 base short and J 7 bases short, with 15 bases between. CDR1 is SGHDT, CDR2 YYEEEE, per germline. The CDR3 loop is CASSLIRASVNSPLHF. The CDR3 nucleotides read TGTGCCAGCAGCTTGATACGGGCATCCGTGAATTCACCCCTCCACTTT.

The chain recombines TRBV4-3 with TRBJ1-1, with a weak D call TRBD1 (6 bases). The CDR3 covers 15 residues. The ends were cut back, 0 bases at V and 11 bases at J, with 19 bases in the middle. Germline CDR1 reads LGHNA; CDR2 reads YSLEER. CDR3 sequence (DNA): TGCGCCAGCAGCCAAGATCGAGGACAGATGGAGGTGGCTTTCTTT. Amino acids: CASSQDRGQMEVAFF.

This clone has just one count. This chain uses TRBV6-5 with TRBJ1-1; D gene ambiguous. CDR1 is MNHEY, CDR2 SVGAGI, per germline. The CDR3 covers 11 residues. V was shortened by 9 bases and J by 5 bases, with 10 bases between the two germline ends. CDR3 in DNA: TGTGCCAGTCGGATATGGACTGAAGCTTTCTTT. Translating gives CASRIWTEAFF.

Details on this clone: No DNA is shown, since the ends of the CDR3 on it are uncertain; the CDR3 is the one TCRdb lists. The V gene is TRBV6-6, the J gene TRBJ1-2. The CDR3 adds up to 11 amino acids, both ends counted. Germline loops: CDR1 MNHNY, CDR2 SVGAGI (reference sequence). The CDR3 sequence is CASSTSGGYTF.

The rearrangement uses TRBV7-9 and TRBJ2-5; TRBD1 matches at 7 bases. The ends lost 5 bases at V and 4 bases at J; junction bases unmatched: 19. This CDR3 contains 18 residues. From germline, CDR1 is SEHNR and CDR2 FQNEAQ (reference sequence). The CDR3 reads CASSPMTPLQGFGETQYF. CDR3 DNA sequence: TGTGCCAGCAGCCCGATGACTCCTCTACAGGGGTTCGGAGAGACCCAGTACTTC.

The V and J genes are TRBV28 and TRBJ1-5, with D maybe TRBD1 (5 bases). The V end was cut by 7 bases, the J end by 2 bases, with 9 bases between. CDR1 is MDHEN and CDR2 is SYDVKM in the germline V gene. The CDR3 consists of 13 residues. The CDR3 DNA follows: TGTGCCAGCAAGGGAGGGGGCAATCAGCCCCAGCATTTT. Its translation is CASKGGGNQPQHF.

This chain links TRBV19 with TRBJ2-7; tentatively, D is TRBD1 or TRBD2 (5 bases each). The CDR3 consists of 15 residues. Between the trimmed V and J ends, which lost 8 bases and 3 bases, there was a span of 20 bases. Germline V gene lookup returns CDR1 LNHDA and CDR2 SQIVND (reference sequence). CDR3 nucleotide sequence: TGTGCCAGTCAAGCCGGGACCGCTAGCCACTACGAGCAGTACTTC. Its translation is CASQAGTASHYEQYF.

This rearrangement joins TRBV12-3 or TRBV12-4 to TRBJ1-5; no clear D gene. The CDR3 consists of 13 residues. Trimming cost V 5 bases and J 8 bases, with 13 bases left between them. This CDR3 reads CASSRHQSEPQHF. As DNA, the CDR3 is TGTGCCAGCAGTCGTCATCAGTCTGAGCCCCAGCATTTT.

The chain recombines TRBV6-2 or TRBV6-3 with TRBJ1-2; the D is unclear. Germline assignment: CDR1 MNHEY and CDR2 SVGEGT. CDR3 length equals 12 residues. V dropped 2 bases and J dropped 14 bases, with 15 bases sitting between them. As DNA, the CDR3 is TGTGCCAGCAGTTACGGGCCGCCGCCTGGTACCTTC. Residues: CASSYGPPPGTF.

The gene calls are TRBV19 and TRBJ1-1; D possibly corresponds to TRBD1 (6 bases). CDR1 is LNHDA and CDR2 is SQIVND in the germline V gene (reference sequence). The CDR3 contains 13 residues. Between the trimmed V and J ends, which lost 5 bases and 3 bases, there was a span of 10 bases. CDR3 coding DNA: TGTGCCAGTAGTGGCAGGGGAGACACTGAAGCTTTCTTT. It translates to CASSGRGDTEAFF.

This chain links TRBV6-5 with TRBJ2-7; D might be TRBD1 or TRBD2, each matching 6 bases. This CDR3 is 15 amino acids long. Germline-derived CDR1 and CDR2 are MNHEY and SVGAGI. Trimming removed 4 bases from V and 3 bases from J, with 16 bases in between. CDR3 sequence: CASSWAGGNDYEQYF. In nucleotides, the CDR3 is TGTGCCAGCAGTTGGGCCGGGGGCAACGACTACGAGCAGTACTTC.

The rearrangement uses TRBV6-5 and TRBJ1-2; perhaps TRBD1 as D (5 bases). The CDR3 extends over 15 amino acids. Germline CDR1 is MNHEY and CDR2 is SVGAGI. Trimming took off 4 bases at V and 8 bases at J, with 20 bases between the two ends. The CDR3 coding sequence is TGTGCCAGCAGTTCCGGACCTCCAACAAGGGGAGGCTACACCTTC. Protein product: CASSSGPPTRGGYTF.

As for this clone: The junction departs from the called germline gene at one end, perhaps through a read error. This chain links TRBV18 with TRBJ1-4; possibly TRBD1 for D (6 bases). Germline assignment: CDR1 KGHSH and CDR2 LQKENI. The CDR3 is 14 residues long. The CDR3 sequence: CASSAPGQNEKLFF. CDR3 coding DNA: TGTGCCAGCTCAGCACCCGGACAGAATGAAAAACTGTTTTTT.

The rearrangement joins TRBV2 to TRBJ1-5; weak D call: TRBD1 (5 bases). The germline CDR1 and CDR2 sequences are SNHLY and FYNNEI. Trimming removed 4 bases from V and 3 bases from J, with 13 bases in between. The CDR3 extends over 15 amino acids. This CDR3 reads CASSGATGPNQPQHF. In nucleotides, the CDR3 is TGTGCCAGCAGTGGGGCTACAGGCCCCAATCAGCCCCAGCATTTT.

Only one count was recorded for this clone. The chain joins TRBV4-3 to TRBJ1-6, with TRBD1 matching 8 bases. The CDR3 runs 15 residues. CDR1 is LGHNA and CDR2 is YSLEER in the germline V gene. V lost 6 bases to trimming and J lost 7 bases; unmatched junction nucleotides: 8. This CDR3 is CASSRDRGANSPLHF. The CDR3 nucleotides read TGCGCCAGCAGTCGCGACAGGGGAGCGAATTCACCCCTCCACTTT.

V is TRBV6-5 and J is TRBJ1-1; D call uncertain. V was pared by 6 bases and J by 1 base, with 12 bases between. The CDR3 totals 14 residues. The V gene's germline CDR1 is MNHEY and CDR2 SVGAGI. The DNA of the CDR3 is TGTGCCAGCAGGCTCGGACGGGCGAACACTGAAGCTTTCTTT. Translating it yields CASRLGRANTEAFF.

The J gene is TRBJ2-7, the V gene TRBV3-1 (or the pseudogene TRBV3-2), with 8 nucleotides matching TRBD2. The CDR3 extends over 14 amino acids. From germline, CDR1 is LGHDT and CDR2 YNNKEL (reference sequence). Unmatched junction bases numbered 10, after V lost 8 bases and J lost 4 bases. CDR3 residues: CASSPERGPYEQYF. The CDR3, as DNA: TGTGCCAGCTCCCCGGAGCGGGGGCCTTACGAGCAGTACTTC.

Here the CDR3 reads CASSGAGTPTPFSYNEQFF. CDR3 bases: TGCGCCAGCAGTGGGGCGGGGACGCCAACGCCCTTCTCCTACAATGAGCAGTTCTTC. The chain uses TRBV10-1 and TRBJ2-1, with a tentative D call TRBD2 (6 bases). The CDR3 runs to 19 residues. CDR1 is WNHNN and CDR2 is SYGVQD in the germline V gene (reference sequence). V was clipped by 4 bases and J by 0 bases, with 22 bases between them.

This chain links TRBV5-1 with TRBJ1-1; D may be TRBD1 (6 bases). Trimming stripped 6 bases from V and 3 bases from J, with 12 bases between. CDR3 size: 13 residues. Germline CDR1 and CDR2: SGHRS and YFSETQ. As DNA, the CDR3 is TGCGCCAGCACCGCCGGACAGCACACTGAAGCTTTCTTT. Translated: CASTAGQHTEAFF.

The genes are TRBV7-9 and TRBJ1-4, with a weak D call TRBD1 (5 bases). Trimming left V 1 base short and J 8 bases short, with 11 bases between. The CDR3 length is 14 residues. Per germline, CDR1 SEHNR and CDR2 FQNEAQ (reference sequence). CDR3 nucleotide sequence: TGTGCCAGCAGCTTAGGGCAGGGCGGGGAAAAACTGTTTTTT. Residues: CASSLGQGGEKLFF.

V and J are TRBV19 and TRBJ1-5, with D possibly TRBD1 on 6 matching bases. The CDR3 extends over 14 amino acids. Per germline, CDR1 LNHDA and CDR2 SQIVND (reference sequence). Trimming cost V 10 bases and J 2 bases, with 15 bases left between them. The CDR3 loop is CAIAGGAGNQPQHF. The CDR3 bases are TGTGCCATCGCGGGGGGGGCCGGCAATCAGCCCCAGCATTTT. Full variable domain (missing parts from reference TRBV19 and TRBJ1-5): DGGITQSPKYLFRKEGQNVTLSCEQNLNHDAMYWYRQDPGQGLRLIYYSQIVNDFQKGDIAEGYSVSREKKESFPLTVTSAQKNPTAFYLCAIAGGAGNQPQHFGDGTRLSIL.

J is TRBJ2-7 and V is TRBV4-3, with 14 bases aligning to TRBD2. Trimming removed 2 bases from V and 7 bases from J; junction bases left unmatched: 7. CDR1 LGHNA and CDR2 YSLEER come from the germline V gene. The CDR3 contains 16 residues. The CDR3 coding sequence is TGCGCCAGCAGCCAATTAGGACTAGCGGGGGGAAGAGAGCAGTACTTC. Translation: CASSQLGLAGGREQYF.

This clone was observed a handful of times. The chain couples TRBV6-5 to TRBJ2-2; perhaps TRBD1 as D (5 bases). The CDR3 consists of 15 residues. Trimming removed 5 bases at V and 7 bases at J, with 17 bases between. In germline, CDR1 is MNHEY, CDR2 SVGAGI. This CDR3 reads CASSPRQSTSGELFF. CDR3 nucleotide sequence: TGTGCCAGCAGTCCCCGACAGTCCACCAGCGGGGAGCTGTTTTTT.

V gene TRBV18 combines with J gene TRBJ1-2; D might be TRBD1 (5 bases). Germline CDR1 and CDR2: KGHSH and LQKENI. Trimming cost V 6 bases and J 4 bases, with 12 bases left between them. CDR3 length equals 13 residues. DNA for the CDR3: TGTGCCAGCTCCTTGACAGAATCCTATGGCTACACCTTC. This codes for CASSLTESYGYTF.

The V gene is TRBV5-1, the J gene TRBJ2-1, with D tentatively TRBD1 or TRBD2 (6 bases each). V lost 4 bases to trimming and J lost 5 bases, with 19 bases between them. Germline CDR1 reads SGHRS; CDR2 reads YFSETQ. There are 16 residues in the CDR3. The CDR3 coding sequence is TGCGCCAGCAGCCCCTCCCCACGGGGGCCTAACAATGAGCAGTTCTTC. This translates into CASSPSPRGPNNEQFF.